This entry concerns a single T cell receptor beta chain. With V trimmed by 0 bases and J by 1 base, 2 bases remained unmatched. Germline CDR1 is LGHNA and CDR2 is YNFKEQ. This CDR3 has 16 amino acids. The record originates from a study of human T cells and chemical hapten exposure. Overall study: Per-sample TCR yield variation was attributed mainly to small pooled library volume differences.

TCRdb reanalysed the RACE reads using MiXCR and keeps one entry per CDR3 protein. Seen here are 300,000 to 400,000 distinct CDR3 sequences, 5% to 6.5% observed once, and the top ten hold approximately 2.8%. The sample's time point: pre-sensitization, week 0. Treatment here: therapeutic diphenylcyclopropenone sensitization with weekly scalp DPC. Unseparated into fractions, whole blood served as the source from which total RNA was extracted. The source material was whole blood, sampled in connection with sensitization to the hapten diphenylcyclopropenone (DPC). The V call is TRBV4-2, the J call TRBJ2-7, with 11 bases fitting TRBD2. The clonotype originates from a woman between 45 and 60 years old with alopecia areata. Some clones in this sample may be carry-over from other donors' samples. CDR3 sequence: CASSQDLAGGSYEQYF. The CDR3 bases are TGTGCCAGCAGCCAAGATCTAGCGGGGGGTTCCTACGAGCAGTACTTC.